This section outlines one TCR beta chain sequence together with its context. Its antigen is not known. The repertoire was sequenced with immunoSEQ multiplex PCR; TCRdb's copy has only in-frame clones and lacks some. The sample includes about 350,000 clones, 92% of them seen just once. The sample comes from a study of Ad26.COV2.S vaccination and SARS-CoV-2 variants. Study conclusions and caveats: Spike-specific TCR breadth was greater in vaccine than placebo recipients. Vaccine recipients and placebo recipients showed similar non-spike TCR breadth.

The CDR3 extends over 18 amino acids. Germline V gene lookup returns CDR1 MNHEY and CDR2 SMNVEV (reference sequence). V was clipped by 3 bases and J by 3 bases; unmatched bases: 14. The sample consisted of peripheral blood, taken after recovery from COVID-19. J is TRBJ1-2 and V is TRBV27; 9 positions match TRBD1. This TCR came from a human donor who had recovered from COVID-19. CDR3 protein: CASSLVGQGPLRDYGYTF. Written as DNA, the CDR3 is TGTGCCAGCAGTTTGGTGGGACAGGGACCTTTAAGAGACTATGGCTACACCTTC.